This T cell receptor beta chain came from a study of blood T cell repertoires in COVID-19. Background on the study: COVID-19 samples from acute and convalescent phases originated in the United States, Italy and Spain. T cells, B-cell-depleted T cells, or PBMCs supplied cDNA or gDNA.

As handled by the study authors: For nucleated cells, counts were estimated from reference gene primer amplification. Only in-frame clones appear in the TCRdb table, and some are missing; sequencing was by immunoSEQ multiplex PCR. From that table come the V and J calls and clone size; the DNA was used to work out D and trimming. Of about 110,000 clones detected, approximately 83% appear once; the ten largest clones hold about 4%. This CDR3 comprises 15 residues. In germline, CDR1 is SGHVS, CDR2 FNYEAQ. Trimming took off 0 bases at V and 0 bases at J, with 9 bases between the two ends. Sequenced: peripheral blood. This sequence joins TRBV7-6 and TRBJ2-7, with a tentative D call TRBD1 (5 bases). This clonotype was sampled from an older woman with acute or convalescent COVID-19. The CDR3 loop reads CASSLAGQPSYEQYF. Written as DNA, the CDR3 is TGTGCCAGCAGCTTAGCCGGACAACCCTCCTACGAGCAGTACTTC.